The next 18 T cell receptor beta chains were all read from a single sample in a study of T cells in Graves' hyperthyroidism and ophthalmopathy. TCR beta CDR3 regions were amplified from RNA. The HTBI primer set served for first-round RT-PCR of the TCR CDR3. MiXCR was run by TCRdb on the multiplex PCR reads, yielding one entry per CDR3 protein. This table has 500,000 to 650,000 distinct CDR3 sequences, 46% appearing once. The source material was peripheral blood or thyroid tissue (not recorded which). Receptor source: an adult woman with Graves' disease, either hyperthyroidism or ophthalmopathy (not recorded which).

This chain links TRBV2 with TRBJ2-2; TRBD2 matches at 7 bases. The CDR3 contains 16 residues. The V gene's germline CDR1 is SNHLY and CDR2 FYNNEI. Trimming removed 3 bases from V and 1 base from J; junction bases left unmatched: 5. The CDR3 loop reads CASSDTGLMNTGELFF. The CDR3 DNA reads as TGTGCCAGCAGTGATACGGGACTAATGAACACCGGGGAGCTGTTTTTT.

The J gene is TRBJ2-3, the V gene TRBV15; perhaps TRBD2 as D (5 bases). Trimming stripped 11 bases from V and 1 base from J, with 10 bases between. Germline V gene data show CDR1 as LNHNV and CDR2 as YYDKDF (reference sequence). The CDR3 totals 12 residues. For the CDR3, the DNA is TGTGCCTCCGGACTTCGCACAGATACGCAGTATTTT. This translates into CASGLRTDTQYF.

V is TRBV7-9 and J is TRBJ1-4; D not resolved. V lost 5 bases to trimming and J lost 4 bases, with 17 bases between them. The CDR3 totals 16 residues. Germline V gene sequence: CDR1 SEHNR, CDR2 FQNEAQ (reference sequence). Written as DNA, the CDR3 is TGTGCCAGCAGCCGCGGGGAGCTATCATTTAATGAAAAACTGTTTTTT. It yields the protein CASSRGELSFNEKLFF.

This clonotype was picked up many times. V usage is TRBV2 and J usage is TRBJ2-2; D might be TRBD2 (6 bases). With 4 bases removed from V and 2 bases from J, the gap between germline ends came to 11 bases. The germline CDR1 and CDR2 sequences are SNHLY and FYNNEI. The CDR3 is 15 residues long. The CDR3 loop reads CASSAVAANTGELFF. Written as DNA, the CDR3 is TGTGCCAGCAGTGCGGTAGCGGCAAACACCGGGGAGCTGTTTTTT.

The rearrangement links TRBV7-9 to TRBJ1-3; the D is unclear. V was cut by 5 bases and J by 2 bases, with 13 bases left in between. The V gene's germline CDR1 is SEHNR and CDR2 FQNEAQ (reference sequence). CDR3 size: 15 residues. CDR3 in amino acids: CASSLRGFTGNTIYF. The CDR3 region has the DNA TGTGCCAGCAGCCTTCGGGGTTTTACTGGAAACACCATATATTTT. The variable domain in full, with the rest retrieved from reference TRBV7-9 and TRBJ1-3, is DTGVSQNPRHKITKRGQNVTFRCDPISEHNRLYWYRQTLGQGPEFLTYFQNEAQLEKSRLLSDRFSAERPKGSFSTLEIQRTEQGDSAMYLCASSLRGFTGNTIYFGEGSWLTVV.

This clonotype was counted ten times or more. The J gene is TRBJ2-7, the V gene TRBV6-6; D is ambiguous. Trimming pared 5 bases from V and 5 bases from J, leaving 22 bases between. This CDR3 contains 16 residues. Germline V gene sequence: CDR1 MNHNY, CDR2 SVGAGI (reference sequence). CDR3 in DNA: TGTGCCAGCAGTCCCTCCTTGAGCCAGGTAGAGGACGAGCAGTACTTC. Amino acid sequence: CASSPSLSQVEDEQYF.

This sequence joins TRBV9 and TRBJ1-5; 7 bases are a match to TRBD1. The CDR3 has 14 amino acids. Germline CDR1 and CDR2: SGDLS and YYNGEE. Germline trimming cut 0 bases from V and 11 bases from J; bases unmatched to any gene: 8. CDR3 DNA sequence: TGTGCCAGCAGCGTAGGACAGGGTCAAGAGACCCAGCATTTT. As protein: CASSVGQGQETQHF.

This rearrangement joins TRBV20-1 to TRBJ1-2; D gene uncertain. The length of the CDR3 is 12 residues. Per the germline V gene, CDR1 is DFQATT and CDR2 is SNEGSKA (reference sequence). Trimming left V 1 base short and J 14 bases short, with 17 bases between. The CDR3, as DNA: TGCAGTGCTAGAGCGCCGGACCCGATTTATACCTTC. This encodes CSARAPDPIYTF.

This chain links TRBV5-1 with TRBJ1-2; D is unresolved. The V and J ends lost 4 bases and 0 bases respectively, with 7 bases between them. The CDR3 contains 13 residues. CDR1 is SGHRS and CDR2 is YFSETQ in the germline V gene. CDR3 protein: CASSQDANYGYTF. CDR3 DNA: TGCGCCAGCAGCCAAGATGCTAACTATGGCTACACCTTC.

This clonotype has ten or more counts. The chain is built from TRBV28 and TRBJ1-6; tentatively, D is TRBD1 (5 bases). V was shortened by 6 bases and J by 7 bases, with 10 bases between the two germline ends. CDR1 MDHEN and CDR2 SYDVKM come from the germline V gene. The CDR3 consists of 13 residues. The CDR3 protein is CASSPAGNSPLHF. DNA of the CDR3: TGTGCCAGCAGCCCTGCAGGGAATTCACCCCTCCACTTT.

The CDR3 protein is CASGMDRTSNTEAFF. CDR3 sequence (DNA): TGCGCCAGCGGCATGGATCGGACCTCGAACACTGAAGCTTTCTTT. The chain combines TRBV5-1 with TRBJ1-1; D remains ambiguous. Germline V gene lookup returns CDR1 SGHRS and CDR2 YFSETQ. V was shortened by 7 bases and J by 1 base, with 17 bases between the two germline ends. The CDR3 covers 15 residues.

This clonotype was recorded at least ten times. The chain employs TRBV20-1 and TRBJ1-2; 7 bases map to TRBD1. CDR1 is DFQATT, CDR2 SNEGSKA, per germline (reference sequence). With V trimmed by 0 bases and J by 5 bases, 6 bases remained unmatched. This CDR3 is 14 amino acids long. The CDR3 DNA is TGCAGTGCTAGAGATCTGGACAGGTTATATGGCTACACCTTC. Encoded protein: CSARDLDRLYGYTF.

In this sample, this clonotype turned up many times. CDR3 in amino acids: CASSRLGNSGNTIYF. The CDR3 DNA sequence: TGTGCCAGCTCTCGACTGGGCAACTCTGGAAACACCATATATTTT. This chain uses TRBV5-4 with TRBJ1-3; D uncertain. Looked up from germline, CDR1 is SGHNT and CDR2 is YYREEE (reference sequence). The CDR3 loop spans 15 amino acids. The ends were cut back, 7 bases at V and 0 bases at J, with 14 bases in the middle.

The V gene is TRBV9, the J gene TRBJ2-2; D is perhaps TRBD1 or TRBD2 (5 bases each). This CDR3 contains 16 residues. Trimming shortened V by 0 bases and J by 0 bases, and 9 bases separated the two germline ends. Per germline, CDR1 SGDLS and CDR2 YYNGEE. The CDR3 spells CASSVAGAPNTGELFF. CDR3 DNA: TGTGCCAGCAGCGTAGCCGGGGCCCCGAACACCGGGGAGCTGTTTTTT.

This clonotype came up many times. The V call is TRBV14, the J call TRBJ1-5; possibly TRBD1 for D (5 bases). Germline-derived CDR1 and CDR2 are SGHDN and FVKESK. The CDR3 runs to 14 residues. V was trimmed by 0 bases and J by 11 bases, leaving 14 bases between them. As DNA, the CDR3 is TGTGCCAGCAGCCAAGACCACGGAACAGGTGCCCAGCATTTT. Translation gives CASSQDHGTGAQHF.

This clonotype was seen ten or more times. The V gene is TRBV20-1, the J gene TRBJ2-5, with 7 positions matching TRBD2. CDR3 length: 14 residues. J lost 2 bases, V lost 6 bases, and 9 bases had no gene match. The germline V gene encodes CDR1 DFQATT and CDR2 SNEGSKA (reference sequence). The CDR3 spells CSASPRAGQETQYF. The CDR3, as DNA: TGCAGTGCCAGCCCCCGAGCGGGACAAGAGACCCAGTACTTC.

The CDR3 loop is CSVRGILDTIYF. The CDR3 nucleotides are TGCAGCGTTAGGGGGATTTTGGACACCATATATTTT. J is TRBJ1-3 and V is TRBV29-1, with a possible D match to TRBD1 (6 bases). Germline V lookup: CDR1 SQVTM, CDR2 ANQGSEA. The CDR3 has 12 residues. Trimming cost V 5 bases and J 8 bases, with 13 bases left between them.

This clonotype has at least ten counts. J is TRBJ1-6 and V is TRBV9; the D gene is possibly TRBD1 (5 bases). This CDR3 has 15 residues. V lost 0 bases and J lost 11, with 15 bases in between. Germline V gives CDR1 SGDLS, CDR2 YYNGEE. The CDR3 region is CASSVARDLGPPLHF. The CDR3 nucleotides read TGTGCCAGCAGCGTAGCAAGGGACTTAGGGCCACCCCTCCACTTT.